Listed here is a single TCR beta chain. Libraries were prepared by immunoSEQ multiplex PCR; TCRdb keeps only in-frame clonotypes and omits some of them. The repertoire holds under 250,000 clones, about four fifths seen once, with under 3% in the top ten. This sample was taken from a study of blood T cell repertoires in COVID-19. The sample taken for sequencing was peripheral blood. The source is a man between 50 and 59 years old with active or convalescent COVID-19.

In nucleotides, the CDR3 is TGTGCCAGCTCAACAAAGAATGAGCAGTTCTTC. This gives the protein CASSTKNEQFF. The genes are TRBV18 and TRBJ2-1; unclear D gene. V was pared by 5 bases and J by 7 bases, with 6 bases between. The CDR3 runs to 11 residues. The germline gives CDR1 KGHSH, CDR2 LQKENI.